This passage covers 16 T cell receptor beta chains from one sample sequenced in a study of CD8+ T cells in alopecia areata. Sequencing used cDNA as its template, made by extracting RNA and reverse transcribing it. Using immunoSEQ multiplex PCR, the repertoire was profiled, and TCRdb retains in-frame clones only, with some absent. The sample yields about 200,000 clones, 50% to 60% seen once. The starting material was CD4+ T cells sorted from blood, obtained at week 0. These TCRs come from a human donor with alopecia areata.

The chain has TRBV5-1 and TRBJ1-2; 8 positions agree with TRBD1. The CDR3 has 12 residues. CDR1 is SGHRS, CDR2 YFSETQ, per germline. The trim removed 9 bases at V and 6 bases at J, leaving 7 bases unmatched. The CDR3 sequence is CATVQGDDGYTF. CDR3 DNA: TGCGCCACCGTACAGGGGGATGATGGCTACACCTTC.

The V call is TRBV5-1, the J call TRBJ2-2; D is unresolved. Germline V gene lookup returns CDR1 SGHRS and CDR2 YFSETQ. This CDR3 comprises 15 residues. Deletions cut 1 base from V and 0 bases from J, with 7 bases between. CDR3 amino acids: CASSLSKPNTGELFF. The CDR3 nucleotides read TGCGCCAGCAGCTTGAGTAAGCCGAACACCGGGGAGCTGTTTTTT.

This clone was counted only a few times. The V and J genes are TRBV29-1 and TRBJ1-4; possible D gene TRBD1, 6 bases. Trimming pared 4 bases from V and 6 bases from J, leaving 9 bases between. Germline V gives CDR1 SQVTM, CDR2 ANQGSEA. This CDR3 is 12 amino acids long. The CDR3 is CSVGKGDEKLFF. CDR3 nucleotide sequence: TGCAGCGTTGGTAAGGGGGATGAAAAACTGTTTTTT.

The gene calls are TRBV11-2 and TRBJ2-5, with 10 bases aligning to TRBD2. With V trimmed by 5 bases and J by 7 bases, 16 bases remained unmatched. Germline V lookup: CDR1 SGHAT, CDR2 FQNNGV. This CDR3 region has 17 residues. Written as DNA, the CDR3 is TGTGCCAGCAGCCCTCCGGAAGGGCTAGCGGGGGCAAGGACCCAGTACTTC. Its protein is CASSPPEGLAGARTQYF.

Of note for this clone: One junction end disagrees with the germline gene, perhaps due to a read error. The chain recombines TRBV29-1 with TRBJ1-2; TRBD1 aligns across 7 bases. The germline V gene has CDR1 SQVTM and CDR2 ANQGSEA. CDR3 size: 13 residues. The CDR3 nucleotides are TGCAGCGCTGCTAATACCGGACAGGCCCTTCTACTCTTC. Encoded protein: CSAANTGQALLLF.

This chain joins TRBV5-4 and TRBJ1-5; D possibly corresponds to TRBD1 (5 bases). The CDR3 totals 12 residues. The germline CDR1 and CDR2 sequences are SGHNT and YYREEE (reference sequence). V was clipped by 3 bases and J by 7 bases, with 8 bases between them. As DNA, the CDR3 is TGTGCCAGCAGCTCCCAGGGCCAGCCCCAGCATTTT. This gives the protein CASSSQGQPQHF.

The chain carries TRBV30 and TRBJ1-4; perhaps TRBD1 as D (5 bases). V lost 0 bases and J lost 5, with 13 bases in between. Germline assignment: CDR1 GTSNPN and CDR2 SVGIG (reference sequence). The CDR3 runs 15 residues. This CDR3 reads CAWSVGGTRNEKLFF. The CDR3 DNA sequence: TGTGCCTGGAGTGTCGGGGGAACCCGAAATGAAAAACTGTTTTTT.

This clone appeared a single time. The rearrangement uses TRBV15 and TRBJ1-4, with 8 nucleotides matching TRBD1. The CDR3 is 17 amino acids. The germline gives CDR1 LNHNV, CDR2 YYDKDF (reference sequence). With 2 bases clipped from V and 0 bases from J, the junction kept 5 bases outside the gene matches. CDR3 loop: CATSRRRTGTTNEKLFF. For the CDR3, the DNA is TGTGCCACCAGCAGACGTCGGACAGGGACAACTAATGAAAAACTGTTTTTT.

This rearrangement joins TRBV9 to TRBJ2-5; unclear D gene. The V and J ends lost 4 bases and 5 bases respectively, with 12 bases between them. Germline V gene data show CDR1 as SGDLS and CDR2 as YYNGEE. CDR3 length: 13 amino acids. The CDR3 here is CASSPDGLETQYF. CDR3 DNA: TGTGCCAGCAGCCCGGACGGGCTGGAGACCCAGTACTTC.

This clone occurred a few times. This chain uses TRBV15 with TRBJ2-7, with a possible D match to TRBD2 (6 bases). The CDR3 has 13 residues. The V gene's germline CDR1 is LNHNV and CDR2 YYDKDF (reference sequence). V was cut by 5 bases and J by 7 bases, with 15 bases left in between. CDR3 nucleotides: TGTGCCACCAGCGCGCGACTAGTGGGTGAGCAGTACTTC. This encodes CATSARLVGEQYF.

The table lists this clone with a few counts. The chain has TRBV7-2 and TRBJ2-3, with 12 bases lining up with TRBD1. This CDR3 has 15 residues. CDR1 SGHTA and CDR2 FQGNSA come from the germline V gene. Trimming at V came to 2 bases and at J to 7 bases, leaving 4 bases not matched to a gene. Written as DNA, the CDR3 is TGTGCCAGCAGCTTACAGGGACAGGGGGCAAATACGCAGTATTTT. Amino acid sequence: CASSLQGQGANTQYF.

The chain uses TRBV6-5 and TRBJ2-7; TRBD1 might be the D (5 bases). With 5 bases removed from V and 6 bases from J, the gap between germline ends came to 14 bases. The CDR3 runs 13 residues. CDR1 and CDR2 (germline): MNHEY, SVGAGI. The CDR3 loop reads CASSGGALVEQYF. The CDR3 DNA follows: TGTGCCAGCAGTGGTGGGGCTCTCGTCGAGCAGTACTTC.

This clone was observed a few times. This chain joins TRBV7-2 and TRBJ1-2, with unresolved D. CDR3 size: 12 residues. CDR1 is SGHTA, CDR2 FQGNSA, per germline. Trimming pared 2 bases from V and 4 bases from J, leaving 5 bases between. CDR3 region: CASSLTGYGYTF. Written as DNA, the CDR3 is TGTGCCAGCAGCTTAACTGGCTATGGCTACACCTTC.

In this sample, this clone turned up a few times. The chain recombines TRBV7-8 with TRBJ1-2, with 8 bases fitting TRBD1. Germline lookup yields CDR1 SGHVS and CDR2 FQNEAQ. The V gene end was trimmed by 3 bases and the J gene end by 2 bases; junction bases not matched to a gene: 8. The CDR3 contains 16 residues. The DNA for the CDR3 is TGTGCCAGCAGCTTCTCCAGGACAGGGCCCAACTATGGCTACACCTTC. It translates to CASSFSRTGPNYGYTF.

The rearrangement links TRBV10-3 to TRBJ1-2; D remains unclear. This CDR3 is 13 amino acids long. V gave up 4 bases and J gave up 5 bases, with 11 bases separating them. CDR1 and CDR2 (germline): ENHRY, SYGVKD. As DNA, the CDR3 is TGTGCCATCAGTGGAGGGATTCCTTATGGCTACACCTTC. Translating it yields CAISGGIPYGYTF.

This chain joins TRBV5-1 and TRBJ2-5; the match to TRBD2 covers 12 bases. Germline V gene data show CDR1 as SGHRS and CDR2 as YFSETQ. V was pared by 6 bases and J by 4 bases, with 4 bases of the junction left unmatched. The CDR3 loop spans 14 amino acids. CDR3 amino acids: CASKKLAGGETQYF. The CDR3 nucleotides are TGCGCCAGCAAGAAACTAGCGGGAGGAGAGACCCAGTACTTC.